The present T cell receptor beta chain was sequenced within a study of post-analysis software for immune sequencing data. Study-level background: Relapsing-remitting, secondary progressive and progressive-relapsing forms of multiple sclerosis all featured among disease courses.

As concerns this clonotype: Its antigen is unidentified.

General study findings and limits: Controls had lower frequencies than patients of a handful of TRBV segments, which included TRBV5-6, TRBV5-1 and TRBV20-1. The normalized Chao1 diversity of multiple sclerosis patients was significantly lower than that of controls. Batch-mates among the samples co-clustered strongly by F measure.

CDR1 is MNHEY, CDR2 SMNVEV, per germline (reference sequence). This CDR3 spans 16 amino acids. Trimming cost V 4 bases and J 4 bases; bases outside gene matches: 12. The TCR beta cDNA libraries carried unique molecular identifiers. Using its own MiXCR run on the PCR reads, TCRdb lists one record per CDR3 protein. Of 750,000 to 950,000 distinct CDR3 sequences listed, roughly 58% are singletons. This receptor was obtained from a girl aged 5-17 years with multiple sclerosis. The sequenced material came from blood. The chain uses TRBV27 and TRBJ1-1; TRBD1 matches 7 bases. The CDR3 DNA sequence: TGTGCCAGCAGTTCAATATTCCGACAGGGAGTCACTGAAGCTTTCTTT. Amino acids: CASSSIFRQGVTEAFF.